Shown below are 2 T cell receptor beta chains from a single sample sequenced in a study of blood T cell repertoires in COVID-19. TCRdb's table, derived via immunoSEQ multiplex PCR, lists solely in-frame clones and lacks some. The profile shows under 300,000 clones, approximately 85% of them singletons. Sequenced material: peripheral blood. The receptor set was obtained from an older man with acute or convalescent COVID-19.

The V call is TRBV9, the J call TRBJ1-4; no firm D call. The V end lost 0 bases, the J end lost 8 bases, and 17 bases lay between the germline ends. The CDR3 extends over 16 amino acids. Germline CDR1 is SGDLS and CDR2 is YYNGEE. Here the CDR3 DNA reads TGTGCCAGCAGCGTAGGAGGTAGTCCTAGTATCGAAAAACTGTTTTTT. Translated: CASSVGGSPSIEKLFF.

CDR3 DNA sequence: TGTGCCAGCAGTCCCCCCCCAGGCTCTGGAAACACCATATATTTT. Its translation: CASSPPPGSGNTIYF. The chain combines TRBV27 with TRBJ1-3; D gene uncertain. V lost 5 bases, J lost 0 bases, and 11 bases lay in between. The CDR3 is made up of 15 amino acids. Germline CDR1 and CDR2: MNHEY and SMNVEV (reference sequence).